This TCR beta chain is from a study of blood T cell repertoires in COVID-19. Study-wide background: Researchers got acute and convalescent COVID-19 samples from the United States, Italy and Spain. T cells, B-cell-depleted T cells, or PBMCs provided the cDNA or gDNA that served as material.

Original data processing: Nucleated cell counts were estimated from reference gene primer amplification. The protocol was immunoSEQ multiplex PCR, while the TCRdb copy is restricted to in-frame clones and leaves out a portion. That table gives V, J and clone size, and the DNA gave D and trimming. The table lists about 220,000 clones, around 81% of them singletons. Germline V CDR1 and CDR2: SGHVS, FNYEAQ. The CDR3 sequence is 15 residues long. The junction had 6 bases not matched to a gene; V was cut back by 5 bases and J by 3 bases. The rearrangement uses TRBV7-6 and TRBJ2-7; 11 nucleotides match TRBD2. This clonotype originated in a human donor in a cohort sampled during active COVID-19. The material sequenced was peripheral blood. The CDR3 nucleotides read TGTGCCAGCAGCGCCGGAACTAGCGGGAGCTACGAGCAGTACTTC. It yields the protein CASSAGTSGSYEQYF.